Sequencing of this T cell receptor (beta chain) was carried out in a study of blood T cell dynamics during melanoma immunotherapy. Study-wide context: Metastatic melanoma patients received first-line pembrolizumab or nivolumab plus ipilimumab. Overall study findings and caveats: Unlike progressors, later disease-control patients had W3 repertoires gaining clonality or diversity.

As to time point: pre-treatment baseline. No patient had earlier systemic cancer treatment, concurrent immunosuppressants, or another active cancer. TCRdb keeps only in-frame clones here, not all; method: immunoSEQ multiplex PCR. Of 14,000 or so clones listed, about nine tenths are singletons. Comments on this clone: Its matching antigen is unknown.

The CDR3 extends over 16 amino acids. Between the trimmed V and J ends, which lost 7 bases and 0 bases, there was a span of 14 bases. Germline V gene data show CDR1 as SGHDT and CDR2 as YYEEEE. This sequence was found in a human donor with melanoma. The V call is TRBV5-6, the J call TRBJ1-6; no clear D. Specimen: blood, collected from a patient treated with checkpoint blockade. Here the CDR3 DNA reads TGTGCCAGCGGATCTATGGATGGCTCCTATAATTCACCCCTCCACTTT. This translates into CASGSMDGSYNSPLHF.